The 20 T cell receptor beta chains below come from one sample, sequenced in a study of T cell clones after liver transplantation. TCRdb's table, derived via immunoSEQ multiplex PCR, lists solely in-frame clones and lacks some. The sample has around 70,000 clones, 85% to 95% seen once; the top ten hold roughly 0.9%. The input for sequencing was CD4+ T cells from blood, taken less than 28 months after liver transplant. These TCRs come from a human patient who received a liver transplant. Some T cells may originate from the graft donor.

The V call is TRBV30, the J call TRBJ2-1; D ambiguous. Germline V gene data show CDR1 as GTSNPN and CDR2 as SVGIG (reference sequence). Trimming took off 7 bases at V and 0 bases at J, with 10 bases between the two ends. This CDR3 comprises 13 residues. The CDR3 DNA follows: TGTGCCTCCTTCGGCCGCTCCTACAATGAGCAGTTCTTC. It yields the protein CASFGRSYNEQFF.

This sequence joins TRBV13 and TRBJ2-7; D remains ambiguous. This CDR3 contains 17 residues. V lost 2 bases and J lost 1, with 18 bases in between. CDR1 is PRHDT and CDR2 is FYEKMQ in the germline V gene (reference sequence). CDR3 DNA: TGTGCCAGCAGCTTATTATCCTTGGCGGAACCTTCCTACGAGCAGTACTTC. It encodes CASSLLSLAEPSYEQYF.

This chain uses TRBV5-1 with TRBJ2-2, with D maybe TRBD2 (6 bases). V was clipped by 6 bases and J by 6 bases, with 15 bases between them. The CDR3 totals 14 residues. The V gene's germline CDR1 is SGHRS and CDR2 YFSETQ. CDR3 nucleotides: TGCGCCAGCAAAAAGGACGGGAGTCCCGGGGAGCTGTTTTTT. This sequence encodes CASKKDGSPGELFF.

The count of this clone is one. This sequence joins TRBV6-6 and TRBJ2-7; D gene ambiguous. Germline CDR1 MNHNY, CDR2 SVGAGI (reference sequence). The CDR3 extends over 15 amino acids. The V end lost 2 bases, the J end lost 2 bases, and 13 bases lay between the germline ends. The CDR3 DNA sequence: TGTGCCAGCAGTTACAGCCGGTGGCAGACCTACGAGCAGTACTTC. Residues: CASSYSRWQTYEQYF.

The chain has TRBV19 and TRBJ1-1; D uncertain. Trimming removed 5 bases from V and 4 bases from J, with 11 bases in between. The CDR3 length is 13 residues. Germline assignment: CDR1 LNHDA and CDR2 SQIVND (reference sequence). The CDR3: CASSQEALTEAFF. CDR3 in DNA: TGTGCCAGTAGTCAGGAAGCGCTCACTGAAGCTTTCTTT.

V usage is TRBV5-1 and J usage is TRBJ2-5; D not resolved. Trimming shortened V by 1 base and J by 4 bases, and 8 bases separated the two germline ends. From germline, CDR1 is SGHRS and CDR2 YFSETQ. The CDR3 sequence is 13 residues long. This CDR3 is CASSLSPAETQYF. CDR3 sequence (DNA): TGCGCCAGCAGCTTGAGTCCAGCAGAGACCCAGTACTTC. The whole variable domain, filled in from reference TRBV5-1 and TRBJ2-5, reads KAGVTQTPRYLIKTRGQQVTLSCSPISGHRSVSWYQQTPGQGLQFLFEYFSETQRNKGNFPGRFSGRQFSNSRSEMNVSTLELGDSALYLCASSLSPAETQYFGPGTRLLVL.

The chain recombines TRBV30 with TRBJ2-3, with D maybe TRBD1 (6 bases). Looked up from germline, CDR1 is GTSNPN and CDR2 is SVGIG (reference sequence). CDR3 length: 13 amino acids. Trimming left V 0 bases short and J 3 bases short, with 7 bases between. This CDR3 reads CAWSVTGTDTQYF. The CDR3 coding sequence is TGTGCCTGGAGTGTAACAGGGACAGATACGCAGTATTTT.

The chain links TRBV6-6 to TRBJ1-1, with 7 bases lining up with TRBD1. J lost 6 bases, V lost 7 bases, and 11 bases had no gene match. In germline, CDR1 is MNHNY, CDR2 SVGAGI (reference sequence). The CDR3 totals 14 residues. The CDR3 loop reads CASTTGGGRPEAFF. The CDR3 region has the DNA TGTGCCAGCACCACGGGAGGGGGCAGACCTGAAGCTTTCTTT.

The V call is TRBV6-1, the J call TRBJ1-5, with TRBD1 matching over 11 bases. Germline loops: CDR1 MNHNS, CDR2 SASEGT. The V segment lost 2 bases and the J segment 3 bases; nucleotides outside the gene matches: 9. The CDR3 loop spans 18 amino acids. The CDR3 reads CASSERGTGGSINQPQHF. The CDR3 region has the DNA TGTGCCAGCAGTGAAAGGGGGACAGGGGGATCAATCAATCAGCCCCAGCATTTT.

The chain couples TRBV18 to TRBJ2-2, with TRBD1 as a possible D gene (5 bases). In germline, CDR1 is KGHSH, CDR2 LQKENI. Trimming removed 2 bases from V and 2 bases from J, with 12 bases in between. The CDR3 is made up of 16 amino acids. The CDR3 sequence is CASSPEIRGNTGELFF. CDR3 sequence (DNA): TGTGCCAGCTCACCAGAGATAAGGGGTAACACCGGGGAGCTGTTTTTT.

The gene calls are TRBV19 and TRBJ1-3; TRBD1 matches at 10 bases. The CDR3 is 16 residues long. The germline V gene has CDR1 LNHDA and CDR2 SQIVND (reference sequence). V lost 4 bases, J lost 5 bases, and 8 bases stayed unmatched. DNA of the CDR3: TGTGCCAGTAGTACCTCCGGACAGGGGGGGAGAAACACCATATATTTT. Translated: CASSTSGQGGRNTIYF.

This sequence joins TRBV14 and TRBJ2-7, with TRBD2 matching 7 bases. In germline, CDR1 is SGHDN, CDR2 FVKESK. The CDR3 contains 17 residues. The junction had 14 bases not matched to a gene; V was cut back by 0 bases and J by 6 bases. CDR3 sequence reads: CASSQEGGRLLGSEQYF. DNA of the CDR3: TGTGCCAGCAGCCAAGAAGGCGGGAGACTTCTTGGTTCCGAGCAGTACTTC. Supplemented by reference TRBV14 and TRBJ2-7, the full variable domain reads EAGVTQFPSHSVIEKGQTVTLRCDPISGHDNLYWYRRVMGKEIKFLLHFVKESKQDESGMPNNRFLAERTGGTYSTLKVQPAELEDSGVYFCASSQEGGRLLGSEQYFGPGTRLTVT.

This chain connects TRBV7-9 to TRBJ2-1, with D possibly being TRBD2 (5 bases). V was shortened by 4 bases and J by 4 bases, with 26 bases between the two germline ends. The CDR3 consists of 19 residues. Looked up from germline, CDR1 is SEHNR and CDR2 is FQNEAQ (reference sequence). The CDR3 nucleotides read TGTGCCAGCAGCTCCTCGGCACGTATCGATGGGGAGTGGTACAATGAGCAGTTCTTC. Encoded protein: CASSSSARIDGEWYNEQFF.

This chain's CDR3 is CAWSRGAPSYEQYF. The CDR3 DNA sequence: TGTGCCTGGAGCCGGGGGGCCCCTTCCTACGAGCAGTACTTC. V is TRBV30 and J is TRBJ2-7; TRBD2 is a possible D gene (7 bases). The CDR3 is 14 amino acids. V was pared by 3 bases and J by 1 base, with 13 bases between. Germline CDR1 GTSNPN, CDR2 SVGIG (reference sequence). Looking up the rest from reference TRBV30 and TRBJ2-7 gives the full variable domain: SQTIHQWPATLVQPVGSPLSLECTVEGTSNPNLYWYRQAAGRGLQLLFYSVGIGQISSEVPQNLSASRPQDRQFILSSKKLLLSDSGFYLCAWSRGAPSYEQYFGPGTRLTVT.

This chain connects TRBV19 to TRBJ2-3; D is unclear. The germline V gene encodes CDR1 LNHDA and CDR2 SQIVND (reference sequence). This CDR3 comprises 13 residues. The ends were cut back, 1 base at V and 10 bases at J, with 12 bases in the middle. The CDR3 here is CASSIGSPLSQYF. Written as DNA, the CDR3 is TGTGCCAGTAGTATAGGGAGCCCTCTATCGCAGTATTTT. Based on the CDR3 plus reference TRBV19 and TRBJ2-3, the full variable domain is DGGITQSPKYLFRKEGQNVTLSCEQNLNHDAMYWYRQDPGQGLRLIYYSQIVNDFQKGDIAEGYSVSREKKESFPLTVTSAQKNPTAFYLCASSIGSPLSQYFGPGTRLTVL.

CDR3 sequence reads: CASSKTSGRAETQYF. CDR3 DNA sequence: TGTGCCAGCAGCAAGACTAGCGGGAGGGCTGAGACCCAGTACTTC. V gene TRBV7-2 combines with J gene TRBJ2-5; 14 positions match TRBD2. The CDR3 has 15 amino acids. J gave up 5 bases and V 5 bases, and 4 bases lay outside the gene matches. CDR1 SGHTA and CDR2 FQGNSA come from the germline V gene.

This clone was picked up one time. CDR3 nucleotides: TGCGCCAGCACAACAGGGGGCCGATCGGAGCAGTACTTC. Translation: CASTTGGRSEQYF. The chain links TRBV5-1 to TRBJ2-7, with 9 bases fitting TRBD1. The CDR3 length is 13 residues. Germline V gene data show CDR1 as SGHRS and CDR2 as YFSETQ. V dropped 6 bases and J dropped 7; count of bases not matched to a gene: 8.

The V and J genes are TRBV7-3 and TRBJ2-3, with TRBD1 matching 7 bases. The CDR3 totals 13 residues. The V and J ends lost 6 bases and 7 bases, in that order; junction bases with no gene match: 7. Germline-derived CDR1 and CDR2 are SGHTA and FQGTGA. CDR3 loop: CASSATGEYTQYF. CDR3 bases: TGTGCCAGCAGTGCTACAGGGGAATATACGCAGTATTTT.

This clone has only one observation. V gene TRBV12-5 combines with J gene TRBJ2-1; perhaps TRBD2 as D (6 bases). Germline lookup yields CDR1 LGHNT and CDR2 FRNRAP. This CDR3 contains 20 residues. Trimming removed 2 bases at V and 9 bases at J, with 32 bases between. CDR3 region: CASGLYGWRAGLKQTIEQFF. For the CDR3, the DNA is TGTGCTAGTGGTTTGTATGGGTGGCGCGCGGGGTTGAAACAGACAATTGAGCAGTTCTTC. Full variable domain (remainder filled in from reference TRBV12-5 and TRBJ2-1): DARVTQTPRHKVTEMGQEVTMRCQPILGHNTVFWYRQTMMQGLELLAYFRNRAPLDDSGMPKDRFSAEMPDATLATLKIQPSEPRDSAVYFCASGLYGWRAGLKQTIEQFFGPGTRLTVL.

The genes are TRBV7-9 and TRBJ2-5; D ambiguous. Trimming removed 4 bases from V and 5 bases from J, with 5 bases in between. CDR3 length equals 11 residues. Germline V gene lookup returns CDR1 SEHNR and CDR2 FQNEAQ (reference sequence). CDR3 loop: CASSSRETQYF. CDR3 nucleotide sequence: TGTGCCAGCAGCTCGCGGGAGACCCAGTACTTC.